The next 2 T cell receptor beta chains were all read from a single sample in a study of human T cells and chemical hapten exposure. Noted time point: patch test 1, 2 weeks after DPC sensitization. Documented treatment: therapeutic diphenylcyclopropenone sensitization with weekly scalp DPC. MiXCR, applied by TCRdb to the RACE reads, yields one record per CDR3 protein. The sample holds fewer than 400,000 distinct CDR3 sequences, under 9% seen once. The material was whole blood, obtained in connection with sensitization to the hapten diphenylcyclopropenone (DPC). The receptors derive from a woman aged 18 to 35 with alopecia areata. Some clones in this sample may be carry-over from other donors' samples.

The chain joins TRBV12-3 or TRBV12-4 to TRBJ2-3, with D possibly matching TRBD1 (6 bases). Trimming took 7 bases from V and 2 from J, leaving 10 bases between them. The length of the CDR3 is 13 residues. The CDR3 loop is CASMAGVTDTQYF. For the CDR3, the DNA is TGTGCCAGCATGGCAGGGGTCACAGATACGCAGTATTTT.

The chain's CDR3 is CASSYSGTGSYEQYF. The CDR3 DNA sequence: TGTGCCAGCAGTTACTCGGGGACAGGCTCCTACGAGCAGTACTTC. The chain links TRBV6-5 to TRBJ2-7, with 8 bases matching TRBD1. Trimming cost V 0 bases and J 0 bases; bases outside gene matches: 1. CDR1 is MNHEY, CDR2 SVGAGI, per germline. The CDR3 extends over 15 amino acids.